What follows are 4 T cell receptor beta chains derived from one specimen sequenced in a study of cytomegalovirus exposure and HLA in healthy donors. The PCR contained 60 Vbeta and 13 Jbeta primers. Profiled with immunoSEQ multiplex PCR; TCRdb holds only in-frame clones, not every one. Of roughly 190,000 clones in the sample, 9.5% to 15% were seen once. Sequenced input: PBMCs. All receptors come from a man in his forties or fifties in good health and CMV-seropositive.

The sample holds a few counts of this clone. This chain joins TRBV7-2 and TRBJ2-7; 7 bases are a match to TRBD1. Per the germline V gene, CDR1 is SGHTA and CDR2 is FQGNSA. The CDR3 covers 15 residues. V dropped 5 bases and J dropped 0; count of bases not matched to a gene: 7. CDR3: CASSPDRLNSYEQYF. CDR3 nucleotides: TGTGCCAGCAGCCCGGACAGGTTAAACTCCTACGAGCAGTACTTC.

CDR3 in amino acids: CASSVWTGRYEQYF. DNA for the CDR3: TGTGCCAGCAGCGTCTGGACAGGCCGCTACGAGCAGTACTTC. The rearrangement uses TRBV6-5 and TRBJ2-7, with 7 bases fitting TRBD1. Germline V gene data show CDR1 as MNHEY and CDR2 as SVGAGI. The J segment lost 3 bases and the V segment lost 6 bases, leaving 8 bases of the junction unmatched. The CDR3 runs to 14 residues.

The chain has TRBV13 and TRBJ2-6; tentatively, D is TRBD1 (6 bases). Germline V gene lookup returns CDR1 PRHDT and CDR2 FYEKMQ (reference sequence). The CDR3 has 17 residues. V lost 3 bases to trimming and J lost 0 bases, with 12 bases between them. The CDR3 coding sequence is TGTGCCAGCAGCTTTGTAACAGGGAACTCTGGGGCCAACGTCCTGACTTTC. It translates to CASSFVTGNSGANVLTF.

Concerning this clone itself: A read error may account for a junction end that differs from germline. The rearrangement uses TRBV9 and TRBJ2-1; D might be TRBD1 (5 bases). The germline V gene has CDR1 SGDLS and CDR2 YYNGEE. The CDR3 length is 13 residues. CDR3 residues: CASSVGQLNEPFF. The CDR3 DNA follows: TGTGCCAGCAGCGTAGGACAGCTCAATGAGCCGTTCTTC.